These 23 T cell receptor beta chains were sequenced from one sample in a study of molecular identifiers for immune sequencing clone quantification. TCRdb recomputed calls from the PCR reads with MiXCR, one row per CDR3 protein. The repertoire holds hundreds of thousands of distinct CDR3 sequences, with 20% to 25% as singletons. Source material: naive CD8+ T cells from blood, with Jurkat cell RNA spiked in. Subset here: FACS-sorted CD8+CD4-CCR7+CD45RA+ naive T cells. The source is a human donor in good health. Some libraries in this study had Jurkat cell RNA spiked in.

At least ten counts were recorded for this clonotype. The chain links TRBV28 to TRBJ1-5; TRBD1 is a possible D gene (5 bases). Germline V lookup: CDR1 MDHEN, CDR2 SYDVKM. Trimming cost V 3 bases and J 11 bases, with 11 bases left between them. This CDR3 has 12 amino acids. The DNA for the CDR3 is TGTGCCAGCAGTTTTCAGGGCCAGTCCCAGCATTTT. This sequence encodes CASSFQGQSQHF.

This clonotype was recorded many times. The chain employs TRBV20-1 and TRBJ2-5; D remains unclear. Germline CDR1 is DFQATT and CDR2 is SNEGSKA (reference sequence). Between the trimmed V and J ends, which lost 1 base and 4 bases, there was a span of 7 bases. The CDR3 is 12 amino acids. The CDR3, as DNA: TGCAGTGCTAGAGGCCGGAGAGAGACCCAGTACTTC. Its translation: CSARGRRETQYF.

A remark on this clonotype: One end of the junction varies from germline; a read error may be responsible. The chain uses TRBV7-7 and TRBJ2-3; 8 bases are shared with TRBD1. The germline gives CDR1 SSHAT, CDR2 FNYEAQ (reference sequence). The CDR3 consists of 16 residues. CDR3 residues: CASSLGQGGSTDTQYF. The CDR3, as DNA: TGTGCTAGCAGCCTTGGACAGGGCGGGAGCACAGATACGCAGTATTTT. Drawing the rest from reference TRBV7-7 and TRBJ2-3, the complete variable domain is GAGVSQSPRYKVTKRGQDVTLRCDPISSHATLYWYQQALGQGPEFLTYFNYEAQPDKSGLPSDRFSAERPEGSISTLTIQRTEQRDSAMYRCASSLGQGGSTDTQYFGPGTRLTVL.

This clonotype was detected many times. The chain is built from TRBV27 and TRBJ2-2; D is unclear. V was pared by 7 bases and J by 2 bases, with 8 bases between. The CDR3 length is 13 residues. Germline V lookup: CDR1 MNHEY, CDR2 SMNVEV (reference sequence). CDR3 in DNA: TGTGCCAGCAACCCCAGAAACACCGGGGAGCTGTTTTTT. The encoded protein is CASNPRNTGELFF.

For this clonotype: The conserved phenylalanine or tryptophan is not found at the CDR3 terminus, so this likely reflects a read error. V is TRBV30 and J is TRBJ2-7, with 8 bases matching TRBD1. V was pared by 3 bases and J by 0 bases, with 7 bases of the junction left unmatched. Germline V CDR1 and CDR2: GTSNPN, SVGIG (reference sequence). This CDR3 has 15 residues. CDR3 residues: CAWSPGTGYSYEQYL. The CDR3 nucleotides read TGTGCCTGGAGCCCTGGGACAGGCTACTCCTACGAGCAGTACCTC.

There are many counts of this clonotype. V and J are TRBV7-9 and TRBJ2-5, with 15 bases aligning to TRBD2. CDR3 length: 18 amino acids. Germline CDR1 reads SEHNR; CDR2 reads FQNEAQ (reference sequence). V gave up 4 bases and J gave up 2 bases; unmatched junction bases: 8. CDR3 DNA sequence: TGTGCCAGCAGCTCAAGAGGACTAGCGGGAGGGAGGCAAGAGACCCAGTACTTC. It yields the protein CASSSRGLAGGRQETQYF.

At least ten counts were recorded for this clonotype. This chain links TRBV5-5 with TRBJ2-7, with 11 bases fitting TRBD1. Germline V CDR1 and CDR2: SGHKS, YYEKEE (reference sequence). The trim removed 2 bases at V and 4 bases at J, leaving 5 bases unmatched. The CDR3 has 15 amino acids. The DNA of the CDR3 is TGTGCCAGCAGCTTCGTGGGACAGGGGGTGTACGAGCAGTACTTC. Residues: CASSFVGQGVYEQYF.

This clonotype was counted at least ten times. The rearrangement joins TRBV7-8 to TRBJ2-3; 8 nucleotides agree with TRBD1. This CDR3 comprises 17 residues. V was pared by 5 bases and J by 6 bases, with 16 bases of the junction left unmatched. Germline V gene lookup returns CDR1 SGHVS and CDR2 FQNEAQ. CDR3 protein: CASSPRTAGTGDDTQYF. The CDR3 coding sequence is TGTGCCAGCAGCCCTAGGACCGCAGGGACAGGCGACGATACGCAGTATTTT.

In its sample, this clonotype was seen a few times. CDR3 protein: CASRSFEAKNIQYF. CDR3 in DNA: TGTGCCAGCAGGTCATTTGAAGCCAAAAACATTCAGTACTTC. The chain has TRBV5-4 and TRBJ2-4; D is uncertain. Germline CDR1 and CDR2: SGHNT and YYREEE (reference sequence). The CDR3 spans 14 residues. V was cut by 5 bases and J by 0 bases, with 9 bases left in between.

This clonotype was detected many times. The CDR3 here is CSSDVGGRSTDTQYF. CDR3 DNA: TGCAGCTCGGACGTCGGAGGCAGATCCACAGATACGCAGTATTTT. The chain has TRBV29-1 and TRBJ2-3; tentatively, D is TRBD2 (5 bases). The CDR3 is made up of 15 amino acids. Trimming removed 8 bases from V and 2 bases from J, with 20 bases in between. From germline, CDR1 is SQVTM and CDR2 ANQGSEA.

Ten or more counts support this clonotype. The J gene is TRBJ2-3, the V gene TRBV7-9; D is perhaps TRBD2 (5 bases). The CDR3 is 14 residues long. Deletions cut 7 bases from V and 4 bases from J, with 15 bases between. CDR1 is SEHNR and CDR2 is FQNEAQ in the germline V gene (reference sequence). The CDR3 protein is CASNPTEGPDTQYF. In DNA, the CDR3 is TGTGCCAGCAATCCTACAGAGGGTCCAGATACGCAGTATTTT. The full variable domain, rest sourced from reference TRBV7-9 and TRBJ2-3, is DTGVSQNPRHKITKRGQNVTFRCDPISEHNRLYWYRQTLGQGPEFLTYFQNEAQLEKSRLLSDRFSAERPKGSFSTLEIQRTEQGDSAMYLCASNPTEGPDTQYFGPGTRLTVL.

This clonotype was observed many times. The CDR3 nucleotides read TGCGCCAGCAGCCCACCAGTGAAAGAGACCCAGTACTTC. Protein sequence: CASSPPVKETQYF. The chain recombines TRBV5-1 with TRBJ2-5; no firm D call. V dropped 4 bases and J dropped 3 bases, with 10 bases sitting between them. Germline CDR1 reads SGHRS; CDR2 reads YFSETQ. The CDR3 totals 13 residues.

This clonotype was recorded at least ten times. The J gene is TRBJ2-5, the V gene TRBV9; TRBD2 matches at 9 bases. With 5 bases clipped from V and 0 bases from J, the junction kept 11 bases outside the gene matches. CDR3 size: 17 residues. The germline CDR1 and CDR2 sequences are SGDLS and YYNGEE. CDR3 sequence (DNA): TGTGCCAGCAGGGGGATCGAGCGGGAGGCCCACCAAGAGACCCAGTACTTC. This translates into CASRGIEREAHQETQYF.

This clonotype was seen ten or more times. This sequence joins TRBV30 and TRBJ1-5, with D unclear. The CDR3 extends over 17 amino acids. Trimming removed 0 bases from V and 2 bases from J, with 17 bases in between. CDR1 and CDR2 (germline): GTSNPN, SVGIG (reference sequence). Here the CDR3 DNA reads TGTGCCTGGAGTGTAATAGGCAGTTCGAGGGGCAATCAGCCCCAGCATTTT. This codes for CAWSVIGSSRGNQPQHF.

The chain is built from TRBV18 and TRBJ2-7; tentatively, D is TRBD1 or TRBD2 (6 bases each). CDR3 length: 13 amino acids. V was clipped by 8 bases and J by 2 bases, with 13 bases between them. In germline, CDR1 is KGHSH, CDR2 LQKENI. Here the CDR3 reads CASRGGGTYEQYF. The CDR3 bases are TGTGCCAGCCGCGGAGGGGGAACCTACGAGCAGTACTTC.

This clonotype has a single count. Being one base from a much bigger clone, this may be a read error. The final CDR3 position lacks the conserved phenylalanine or tryptophan, pointing to a likely read error. The chain couples TRBV5-1 to TRBJ1-1; maybe TRBD1 (5 bases). V shed 6 bases and J shed 7 bases, with 22 bases lying between them. The germline CDR1 and CDR2 sequences are SGHRS and YFSETQ. The CDR3 is 15 amino acids. The CDR3 sequence: CASTAGTTPTSEAFL. Here the CDR3 DNA reads TGCGCCAGCACGGCCGGGACTACCCCAACCAGTGAAGCTTTCCTT.

Notes on this clonotype: A single base separates this from a much larger clone, so it may be a read error. V and J are TRBV28 and TRBJ2-1; tentative D call: TRBD2 (6 bases). CDR1 and CDR2 from the germline V gene are MDHEN and SYDVKM. V lost 5 bases and J 15 bases, leaving 20 bases between the germline ends. The CDR3 loop spans 13 amino acids. The CDR3: CASSLTSTGDRFF. As DNA, the CDR3 is TGTGCCAGCAGTCTCACTAGCACGGGAGACCGGTTCTTC.

On this clonotype: A much larger clone is a single base away; this may be a read error. The chain joins TRBV19 to TRBJ1-4; no reliable D call. Looked up from germline, CDR1 is LNHDA and CDR2 is SQIVND (reference sequence). This CDR3 comprises 14 residues. The CDR3 region is CASRGYPTNGKLFF. For the CDR3, the DNA is TGTGCCAGTAGGGGGTACCCAACTAATGGAAAACTGTTTTTT.

This chain joins TRBV4-2 and TRBJ2-3; D is ambiguous. The CDR3 contains 15 residues. Per the germline V gene, CDR1 is LGHNA and CDR2 is YNFKEQ. The V end lost 0 bases, the J end lost 3 bases, and 10 bases lay between the germline ends. CDR3 protein: CASSQEDGRTDTQYF. For the CDR3, the DNA is TGTGCCAGCAGCCAAGAAGATGGGCGAACAGATACGCAGTATTTT.

Concerning this clonotype: This may stem from a read error, because a much larger clone lies one nucleotide away. This chain uses TRBV4-3 with TRBJ2-3, with D unclear. CDR3 size: 15 residues. CDR1 is LGHNA, CDR2 YSLEER, per germline. CDR3 in DNA: TGCGCCGGCAGCCAATACTCCCAGAGCACAGATACGCAGTATTTT. This encodes CAGSQYSQSTDTQYF.

This clonotype appeared many times. The junction departs from the called germline gene at one end, perhaps through a read error. The rearrangement joins TRBV7-8 to TRBJ1-5; D is unresolved. Germline V gene sequence: CDR1 SGHVS, CDR2 FQNEAQ. The CDR3 spans 14 residues. The DNA of the CDR3 is TGTGCCAGCAGGTCAGGCTTTAGCGATCAGCCCCAGCATTTT. Its protein is CASRSGFSDQPQHF.

The chain carries TRBV11-2 and TRBJ2-5; 12 bases are shared with TRBD2. Germline loops: CDR1 SGHAT, CDR2 FQNNGV. With 5 bases clipped from V and 4 bases from J, the junction kept 8 bases outside the gene matches. The length of the CDR3 is 16 residues. The CDR3: CASSPGTSGPLETQYF. The CDR3 DNA reads as TGTGCCAGCAGCCCCGGGACTAGCGGGCCGTTAGAGACCCAGTACTTC.

The CDR3 is CASSPQGLADTQYF. CDR3 coding DNA: TGTGCCAGCAGCCCCCAGGGCCTAGCAGATACGCAGTATTTT. The genes are TRBV11-3 and TRBJ2-3; D possibly corresponds to TRBD1 (5 bases). V was clipped by 5 bases and J by 4 bases, with 13 bases between them. There are 14 residues in the CDR3. Germline CDR1 SGHNT, CDR2 YENEEA.